This TCR beta chain was recovered during a study of T cell changes during pregnancy in multiple sclerosis. Between the trimmed V and J ends, which lost 3 bases and 8 bases, there was a span of 8 bases. Germline lookup yields CDR1 KGHSH and CDR2 LQKENI. The CDR3 is 12 residues long. Repertoires were generated with immunoSEQ multiplex PCR, while TCRdb's copy carries only in-frame clones and drops some. The table lists around 100,000 clones, 92% of them singletons. The sequencing here drew on peripheral blood, taken after pregnancy. The clonotype comes from a female donor with multiple sclerosis, enrolled in a pregnancy study. The V call is TRBV18, the J call TRBJ2-1; D gene ambiguous. CDR3 sequence reads: CASSPRLYEQFF. The CDR3 region has the DNA TGTGCCAGCTCACCGAGGCTCTATGAGCAGTTCTTC.